Presented here are 29 T cell receptor beta chains from one specimen sequenced in a study of blood T cells in healthy people across ages. The second PCR ran roughly 7 to 12 cycles with a sample-barcoded 5' primer and J-beta primers. TCRdb passed the 5' RACE reads through MiXCR, listing each CDR3 protein once. In the table there are about 680,000 distinct CDR3 sequences, 45% to 50% of which are singletons. The sequenced sample was blood. The receptors originated from a woman aged 60 to 75 in good health.

This clonotype was detected only once. The rearrangement joins TRBV3-1 to TRBJ1-5; D not certain. V gave up 1 base and J gave up 5 bases, with 9 bases separating them. Germline values: CDR1 LGHDT, CDR2 YNNKEL (reference sequence). CDR3 length: 14 residues. In DNA, the CDR3 is TGTGCCAGCAGCCAAGGGGCAGGTTATCAGCCCCAGCATTTT. Residues: CASSQGAGYQPQHF.

This chain joins TRBV3-1 and TRBJ1-1; D call uncertain. The V and J ends lost 3 bases and 2 bases respectively, with 7 bases between them. Germline CDR1 and CDR2: LGHDT and YNNKEL (reference sequence). The CDR3 runs 13 residues. As DNA, the CDR3 is TGTGCCAGCAGCCAGTCGATTAACACTGAAGCTTTCTTT. Amino acids: CASSQSINTEAFF.

The chain employs TRBV20-1 and TRBJ2-1; 8 bases line up with TRBD2. The V segment lost 1 base and the J segment 3 bases; nucleotides outside the gene matches: 8. This CDR3 has 16 residues. The germline CDR1 and CDR2 sequences are DFQATT and SNEGSKA (reference sequence). For the CDR3, the DNA is TGCAGTGCTAGAGTTAGGACTAGCAGGGGCTACAATGAGCAGTTCTTC. Amino acids: CSARVRTSRGYNEQFF.

The chain carries TRBV28 and TRBJ2-4; D not certain. The better agreement between TRBJ2-7 and the DNA end casts doubt on the J call. The CDR3 is 12 amino acids. The V gene's germline CDR1 is MDHEN and CDR2 SYDVKM. The CDR3 sequence: CASREGRDEQYF. DNA for the CDR3: TGTGCCAGCAGGGAAGGCCGGGACGAGCAGTACTTC.

The CDR3 reads CASSTPTTGQGARYEQYF. The CDR3, as DNA: TGTGCCAGCAGCACCCCGACGACAGGACAGGGTGCGCGCTACGAGCAGTACTTC. V gene TRBV9 combines with J gene TRBJ2-7, with 8 bases lining up with TRBD1. Germline trimming cut 4 bases from V and 3 bases from J; bases unmatched to any gene: 18. The CDR3 is 18 amino acids. Germline CDR1 and CDR2: SGDLS and YYNGEE.

This chain connects TRBV4-3 to TRBJ1-2; possible D gene TRBD1, 5 bases. V was trimmed by 4 bases and J by 0 bases, leaving 21 bases between them. The germline V gene has CDR1 LGHNA and CDR2 YSLEER. CDR3 size: 18 residues. The CDR3 DNA follows: TGCGCCAGCAGCCCCCACCTCGACAGTACAGTCTCTAACTATGGCTACACCTTC. It is translated as CASSPHLDSTVSNYGYTF.

The chain has TRBV10-3 and TRBJ2-1; TRBD2 matches at 12 bases. The CDR3 totals 15 residues. CDR1 is ENHRY, CDR2 SYGVKD, per germline. V gave up 6 bases and J gave up 7 bases; unmatched junction bases: 7. CDR3 DNA: TGTGCCATCAGGGACCTAGCGGGGGGGCCTAATGAGCAGTTCTTC. Its translation is CAIRDLAGGPNEQFF.

This clonotype has a handful of counts. The V gene is TRBV12-3 or TRBV12-4, the J gene TRBJ2-7; D possibly corresponds to TRBD2 (6 bases). The CDR3 spans 15 residues. Trimming left V 2 bases short and J 0 bases short, with 11 bases between. The CDR3 loop reads CASSLSGGISYEQYF. As DNA, the CDR3 is TGTGCCAGCAGTTTATCCGGGGGTATCTCCTACGAGCAGTACTTC.

This clonotype was observed a few times. The chain employs TRBV20-1 and TRBJ2-5, with 14 bases that match TRBD2. Trimming took 0 bases from V and 6 from J; bases not matched to a gene: 9. This CDR3 contains 17 residues. Germline V gene sequence: CDR1 DFQATT, CDR2 SNEGSKA (reference sequence). As DNA, the CDR3 is TGCAGTGCTAGAGATGTCGGGACTAGCGGGAGAGGGCAGACCCAGTACTTC. As protein: CSARDVGTSGRGQTQYF.

The chain joins TRBV20-1 to TRBJ2-1; D is unresolved. The germline V gene encodes CDR1 DFQATT and CDR2 SNEGSKA (reference sequence). This CDR3 comprises 16 residues. The V end was cut by 2 bases, the J end by 1 base, with 15 bases between. CDR3 sequence (DNA): TGCAGTGCTAGATTACTCCCCGAGTCTTCCTACAATGAGCAGTTCTTC. It translates to CSARLLPESSYNEQFF.

V and J are TRBV7-2 and TRBJ1-2; TRBD1 is a possible D gene (6 bases). Germline lookup yields CDR1 SGHTA and CDR2 FQGNSA. This CDR3 contains 13 residues. Trimming removed 5 bases from V and 9 bases from J, with 16 bases in between. The CDR3 reads CASSPTTGRRYTF. For the CDR3, the DNA is TGTGCCAGCAGCCCCACGACAGGTCGGCGCTACACCTTC.

This chain joins TRBV20-1 and TRBJ2-5; 8 nucleotides agree with TRBD2. The CDR3 has 16 residues. The germline V gene has CDR1 DFQATT and CDR2 SNEGSKA (reference sequence). Losses at the gene ends were 3 bases for V and 2 bases for J; bases not matched to a gene: 11. CDR3 sequence reads: CSASLIAGLGQETQYF. The CDR3 DNA reads TGCAGTGCTAGCCTTATAGCGGGATTGGGACAAGAGACCCAGTACTTC.

The CDR3 region is CASSQDYLLAGYNEQFF. The CDR3 DNA reads TGCGCCAGCAGCCAAGATTATCTGCTAGCGGGGTACAATGAGCAGTTCTTC. V is TRBV4-3 and J is TRBJ2-1; 9 bases match TRBD2. Germline V gives CDR1 LGHNA, CDR2 YSLEER. The CDR3 length is 17 residues. Trimming removed 0 bases from V and 4 bases from J; junction bases left unmatched: 7.

The chain links TRBV5-8 to TRBJ2-1; D is tentatively TRBD1 or TRBD2 (6 bases each). Gene TRBJ2-7 matches the end of the DNA better, so the J call may be wrong. The CDR3 extends over 20 amino acids. CDR1 is SGHTS and CDR2 is YDEGEE in the germline V gene. CDR3 sequence reads: CASSLFKGGSPASSYNEQYF. CDR3 bases: TGTGCCAGCAGCTTGTTTAAGGGGGGCTCCCCCGCGTCCTCCTACAATGAGCAGTACTTC.

The chain carries TRBV20-1 and TRBJ2-1, with D perhaps matching TRBD1 or TRBD2 (6 bases each). V gave up 0 bases and J gave up 9 bases, with 18 bases separating them. CDR1 is DFQATT, CDR2 SNEGSKA, per germline (reference sequence). The CDR3 has 15 residues. The CDR3 DNA reads TGCAGTGCTAGAGATTTCGGGAGAGGGGGTGGTGAGCAGTTCTTC. It is translated as CSARDFGRGGGEQFF.

The J gene is TRBJ2-3, the V gene TRBV9, with D maybe TRBD2 (5 bases). The CDR3 covers 16 residues. Germline CDR1 is SGDLS and CDR2 is YYNGEE. V was trimmed by 2 bases and J by 5 bases, leaving 18 bases between them. CDR3: CASSVTQLGMLDTQYF. The CDR3 coding sequence is TGTGCCAGCAGCGTGACCCAACTAGGGATGCTAGATACGCAGTATTTT. Full variable domain (rest looked up from reference TRBV9 and TRBJ2-3): DSGVTQTPKHLITATGQRVTLRCSPRSGDLSVYWYQQSLDQGLQFLIQYYNGEERAKGNILERFSAQQFPDLHSELNLSSLELGDSALYFCASSVTQLGMLDTQYFGPGTRLTVL.

The V gene is TRBV12-3 or TRBV12-4, the J gene TRBJ1-5; TRBD1 matches at 9 bases. V shed 6 bases and J 6 bases; nucleotides not matched to a gene: 6. The CDR3 is 14 residues long. Written as DNA, the CDR3 is TGTGCCAGCAGCCGGACAGGGGACAGTCAGCCCCAGCATTTT. This gives the protein CASSRTGDSQPQHF.

This chain joins TRBV6-6 and TRBJ2-7; no clear D. Germline CDR1 reads MNHNY; CDR2 reads SVGAGI (reference sequence). Trimming took 2 bases from V and 1 from J, leaving 9 bases between them. This CDR3 is built from 14 residues. The CDR3 spells CASSYGTPSYEQYF. CDR3 nucleotides: TGTGCCAGCAGTTACGGCACTCCTTCCTACGAGCAGTACTTC.

The chain carries TRBV27 and TRBJ2-1; 13 bases agree with TRBD2. CDR1 MNHEY and CDR2 SMNVEV come from the germline V gene (reference sequence). The CDR3 spans 15 residues. The junction had 8 bases not matched to a gene; V was cut back by 6 bases and J by 9 bases. CDR3 DNA sequence: TGTGCCAGCAGCCGACTAGCGGGAGGATGGGGTGAGCAGTTCTTC. Protein sequence: CASSRLAGGWGEQFF.

This clonotype came up a few times. The chain has TRBV12-3 or TRBV12-4 and TRBJ2-3, with 9 bases matching TRBD1. The CDR3 totals 16 residues. J was trimmed by 2 bases and V by 6 bases; bases with no gene match: 9. CDR3 DNA sequence: TGTGCCAGCAGGGGCGAATACAGGGGGCACACAGATACGCAGTATTTT. Its protein product is CASRGEYRGHTDTQYF.

The chain uses TRBV20-1 and TRBJ2-7, with 14 positions matching TRBD2. The CDR3 is made up of 14 amino acids. Germline CDR1 reads DFQATT; CDR2 reads SNEGSKA (reference sequence). The junction had 7 bases not matched to a gene; V was cut back by 6 bases and J by 6 bases. CDR3 DNA sequence: TGCAGTGCCGGACTAGCGGGAGGAAAGCGCGAGCAGTACTTC. Amino acid sequence: CSAGLAGGKREQYF.

J is TRBJ1-4 and V is TRBV4-3; the D gene is possibly TRBD1 (5 bases). CDR3 length: 18 residues. Germline V gene data show CDR1 as LGHNA and CDR2 as YSLEER. V was clipped by 3 bases and J by 5 bases, with 22 bases between them. CDR3 nucleotide sequence: TGCGCCAGCAGCCAGGGCGGGGCGTCCCCTTCTAACAATGAAAAACTGTTTTTT. Protein product: CASSQGGASPSNNEKLFF.

The chain recombines TRBV7-8 with TRBJ2-3, with 9 bases fitting TRBD2. With V trimmed by 0 bases and J by 7 bases, 8 bases remained unmatched. The CDR3 length is 16 residues. CDR1 is SGHVS, CDR2 FQNEAQ, per germline. The CDR3 bases are TGTGCCAGCAGCTTAGCGGTTAGCGGGGGCCCGAATACGCAGTATTTT. As protein: CASSLAVSGGPNTQYF.

This clonotype was seen a handful of times. This chain uses TRBV29-1 with TRBJ2-3; no reliable D call. CDR1 is SQVTM, CDR2 ANQGSEA, per germline. The germline V and J ends were trimmed by 5 bases and 2 bases, with 11 bases remaining between them. The CDR3 length is 13 residues. This chain's CDR3 is CSVTVRLTDTQYF. In DNA, the CDR3 is TGCAGCGTTACAGTCAGACTCACAGATACGCAGTATTTT.

In DNA, the CDR3 is TGTGCCAGCAGCACAGGGGCAGGGAGAATAGATACGCAGTATTTT. Translation gives CASSTGAGRIDTQYF. J is TRBJ2-3 and V is TRBV4-2; 7 bases are a match to TRBD1. CDR1 is LGHNA and CDR2 is YNFKEQ in the germline V gene. CDR3 size: 15 residues. After removal of 5 bases from V and 5 bases from J, the junction contained 10 bases not matched to a gene.

The genes are TRBV6-2 or TRBV6-3 and TRBJ2-7; D not certain. CDR3 size: 14 residues. V was cut by 8 bases and J by 3 bases, with 17 bases left in between. Germline loops: CDR1 MNHEY, CDR2 SVGEGT. Written as DNA, the CDR3 is TGTGCCAGCGGGCCCGGGCAGAAGAACTACGAGCAGTACTTC. This codes for CASGPGQKNYEQYF.

The chain uses TRBV27 and TRBJ2-7; 8 positions agree with TRBD1. The V segment lost 2 bases and the J segment 3 bases; nucleotides outside the gene matches: 3. The CDR3 loop spans 14 amino acids. CDR1 is MNHEY and CDR2 is SMNVEV in the germline V gene (reference sequence). CDR3 amino acids: CASSLIQGDYEQYF. In DNA form, the CDR3 reads TGTGCCAGCAGTTTAATACAGGGGGACTACGAGCAGTACTTC.

With respect to this clonotype: Just one base apart from a much larger clone, this may be a read error. V usage is TRBV29-1 and J usage is TRBJ2-1, with 9 bases that match TRBD1. The J call may be in error: the DNA end matches TRBJ2-7 better. CDR1 is SQVTM, CDR2 ANQGSEA, per germline. This CDR3 contains 13 residues. The CDR3 DNA sequence: TGCAGCGCGGACAGGGGCGATTACAATGAGCAGTACTTC. This translates into CSADRGDYNEQYF.

This clonotype appeared once. CDR3 amino acids: CASSRLAGGFGDTQYF. As DNA, the CDR3 is TGTGCCAGCAGTCGACTAGCGGGAGGGTTCGGAGATACGCAGTATTTT. The chain joins TRBV6-5 to TRBJ2-3, with 14 bases aligning to TRBD2. The CDR3 is 16 residues long. Germline V gives CDR1 MNHEY, CDR2 SVGAGI. The ends lost 5 bases at V and 5 bases at J; junction bases unmatched: 6.